This is a list of T cell receptor beta chains from one sample in a study of cytomegalovirus exposure and HLA in healthy donors. Produced via immunoSEQ multiplex PCR; TCRdb's table is partial and in-frame only. This table has some 96,000 clones, around 76% appearing once. Sequenced: PBMCs. These receptors originate from a man aged 35 to 55 in good health and CMV-seropositive. Each CDR3 is given with its conserved first and last residue. Where a row states a size, it is once, few, many or the class of an expanded clone; other rows omit it.

v_gene	j_gene	abundance	CDR3aa
TRBV7-9	TRBJ1-1	-	CSSSLPSTGARTEAFF
TRBV7-9	TRBJ1-5	few	CASSLGGNSNQPQHF
TRBV4-1	TRBJ2-3	-	CASSQTGLGTDTQYF
TRBV19	TRBJ2-5	-	CASSSAAGNGQETQYF
TRBV6-1	TRBJ2-7	few	CASSEWDRYSYEQYF
TRBV27	TRBJ2-5	-	CASSFFSGNQETQYF
TRBV7-9	TRBJ2-3	-	CASSLPGGSTDTQYF
TRBV9	TRBJ1-1	once	CASSPLLGGTNTEAFF
TRBV5-4	TRBJ1-3	-	CASSLDSQGTIYF
TRBV6-5	TRBJ1-5	-	CASGWGGNQPQHF
TRBV5-6	TRBJ2-7	once	CASSPGYLGAGGYEQYF
TRBV19	TRBJ2-7	-	CASSVTSGSTYEQYF
TRBV18	TRBJ2-7	few	CASSPDRNTYEQYF
TRBV7-2	TRBJ2-3	-	CASSSGLAGDTQYF
TRBV25-1	TRBJ2-1	-	CASSELASGGFYNEQFF
TRBV4-2	TRBJ2-7	-	CASSPSGGSVPYEQYF
TRBV19	TRBJ2-7	-	CASSIRTGAYEQYF
TRBV7-2	TRBJ1-5	-	CASSLGSGNQPQHF
TRBV29-1	TRBJ2-2	-	CSVVGQGAGGELFF
TRBV7-3	TRBJ2-2	-	CASSAERTGELFF
TRBV18	TRBJ2-7	medium-sized	CASSPRTGADEQYF
TRBV27	TRBJ1-5	once	CASSLDRDYQPQHF
TRBV5-4	TRBJ1-2	-	CASSSDSRTGVYGYTF
TRBV25-1	TRBJ2-3	-	CASSEGRLAGTDTQYF
TRBV4-1	TRBJ1-1	-	CASSQGGGIWNTEAFF
TRBV27	TRBJ1-5	-	CASSFGLLKGGNQPQHF
TRBV29-1	TRBJ2-1	once	CSIGHYSSYNEQFF
TRBV7-7	TRBJ2-2	-	CASSPGLNTGELFF
TRBV28	TRBJ1-5	few	CASSPPGQGYQPQHF
TRBV7-9	TRBJ2-2	-	CASSLARARNTGELFF
TRBV6-1	TRBJ1-5	once	CASSGGHLSNQPQHF
TRBV4-2	TRBJ2-2	-	CASSQEGLRNTGELFF
TRBV20-1	TRBJ2-1	-	CSAQGNEQFF
TRBV10-2	TRBJ2-2	-	CASSVWRGGNTGELFF
TRBV19	TRBJ1-5	few	CASSIHQTGGFNQPQHF
TRBV6-1	TRBJ1-3	-	CASSESGNDSGNTIYF
TRBV5-6	-	-	CASSLSQGPLTYEQYF
TRBV11-2	TRBJ2-7	-	CASSFSVAQYF
TRBV27	TRBJ1-5	few	CASRVRTGNQPQHF
TRBV27	TRBJ2-6	-	CASSSRLYSGANVLTF
TRBV2	TRBJ2-3	-	CASSPGRARTDTQYF
TRBV9	TRBJ1-5	-	CASSVGRGNNQPQHF
TRBV11-2	TRBJ2-5	-	CASSPSGGETQYF
TRBV6-5	TRBJ2-5	-	CASGRLAGVGAQYF
TRBV28	TRBJ2-7	-	CASSFQVAGGAALSYEQYF
TRBV18	TRBJ2-7	few	CASSPPPGTGGKYF
TRBV2	TRBJ2-1	-	CASSEGLAGGGFF
TRBV7-9	TRBJ2-7	-	CASSPGTSGGNEQYF
TRBV2	TRBJ1-5	-	CASSERTVDQPQHF
TRBV5-1	TRBJ2-7	once	CASSLVAGSSYEQYF
TRBV10-3	TRBJ2-7	-	CAISGNRESEQYF
TRBV6-4	TRBJ2-3	-	CASSVGRGSGTDTQYF
TRBV7-9	TRBJ2-7	-	CASSLVARYEQYF
TRBV27	TRBJ2-5	-	CARPRETQYF
TRBV6-4	TRBJ2-2	few	CASSTGGRDTGELFF